This TCR beta chain was obtained from a study of sequential checkpoint blockade in melanoma. Background on the study: Randomization was 1:1 between first-line nivolumab→ipilimumab and ipilimumab→nivolumab. Maintenance nivolumab came after either treatment sequence.

Described treatment: randomized to nivolumab then ipilimumab (arm A) or the reverse (arm B). Sorted cells were live CD3+CD8+, lacking CD19 and CD56, from PBMCs. The CDR3 contains 17 residues. Trimming took 6 bases from V and 0 from J, leaving 18 bases between them. CDR1 is SGHVS and CDR2 is FQNEAQ in the germline V gene. The protocol was immunoSEQ multiplex PCR, while the TCRdb copy is restricted to in-frame clones and leaves out a portion. The table lists over 10,000 clones, about 86% of them singletons. This specimen consisted of CD8+ T cells sorted from blood (inferred from file names), obtained from a patient given nivolumab and ipilimumab in sequence. The chain combines TRBV7-8 with TRBJ1-3; D might be TRBD1 (5 bases). The clonotype originates from a human donor with melanoma. Here the CDR3 DNA reads TGTGCCAGCAGTCCTCGTGTTGGCAGGGCCTCTGGAAACACCATATATTTT. It translates to CASSPRVGRASGNTIYF.